Each of the 16 T cell receptor beta chains below was sequenced from the same sample in a study of T cells in Graves' hyperthyroidism and ophthalmopathy (dated 2019 in TCRdb). The library was prepared using multiplex PCR. Sequencing took place on an Illumina HiSeq 2000. The TCR beta CDR3 regions were amplified from RNA transcripts. The TCR CDR3 was subjected to a first round of RT-PCR using the HTBI primer set and the Qiagen OneStep RT-PCR kit. TCRdb reprocessed the public reads (quality trimming at Q25 with fastp, clone calling with MiXCR) and kept in-frame beta chains. Each record represents a unique CDR3 protein, reported with the most common genes and DNA among its rows. Recorded for this sample are a few hundred thousand distinct CDR3 sequences; around a sixth of them occurred a single time. The ten largest clones represent roughly 26% of the sample. Sequencing was done on a sample of blood. The receptors were gathered from a woman in her late teens or twenties with Graves' hyperthyroidism that later progressed to Graves' ophthalmopathy.

This clonotype was counted ten times or more. The genes are TRBV28 and TRBJ1-1, with D tentatively TRBD1 (5 bases). CDR1 MDHEN and CDR2 SYDVKM come from the germline V gene. The CDR3 totals 15 residues. The V end was cut by 5 bases, the J end by 0 bases, with 13 bases between. The CDR3 spells CASSPAWGMNTEAFF. The CDR3 region has the DNA TGTGCCAGCAGTCCTGCCTGGGGGATGAACACTGAAGCTTTCTTT.

The chain has TRBV20-1 and TRBJ2-1, with 10 nucleotides matching TRBD2. This CDR3 region has 13 residues. The trim removed 3 bases at V and 12 bases at J, leaving 8 bases unmatched. Germline values: CDR1 DFQATT, CDR2 SNEGSKA (reference sequence). CDR3: CSARPSGSTGQFF. The DNA of the CDR3 is TGCAGTGCTAGGCCTAGCGGGAGTACTGGGCAGTTCTTC.

Turning to this clonotype: Being one base from a much bigger clone, this may be a read error. This chain connects TRBV12-3 or TRBV12-4 to TRBJ1-1; weak D call: TRBD1 (5 bases). V was pared by 10 bases and J by 7 bases, with 19 bases between. The CDR3 runs 13 residues. Written as DNA, the CDR3 is TGTGCCACTTCCTTGGGGGGGGGGAGTGAAGCTTTCTTT. Its protein product is CATSLGGGSEAFF.

The chain employs TRBV4-1 and TRBJ2-3; possible D gene TRBD1, 5 bases. This CDR3 comprises 16 residues. V was cut by 3 bases and J by 4 bases, with 17 bases left in between. CDR1 is MGHRA and CDR2 is YSYEKL in the germline V gene. The CDR3 sequence: CASSQAKGHRSDTQYF. In nucleotides, the CDR3 is TGCGCCAGCAGCCAGGCCAAGGGGCACCGTTCAGATACGCAGTATTTT.

This clonotype was seen ten or more times. The genes are TRBV24-1 and TRBJ2-1; TRBD2 matches 12 bases. The CDR3 is 19 amino acids. Germline V gives CDR1 KGHDR, CDR2 SFDVKD. J lost 1 base, V lost 3 bases, and 9 bases had no gene match. The DNA of the CDR3 is TGTGCCACCAGTGATGACCGGACTAGCGGGATCCCGTCCTACAATGAGCAGTTCTTC. Protein sequence: CATSDDRTSGIPSYNEQFF.

In this sample, this clonotype turned up many times. The V and J genes are TRBV30 and TRBJ2-1; D tentatively reads TRBD1 or TRBD2 (7 bases each). CDR1 is GTSNPN and CDR2 is SVGIG in the germline V gene (reference sequence). V shed 4 bases and J shed 3 bases, with 13 bases lying between them. The CDR3 runs to 14 residues. This CDR3 is CAWKRDSGYNEQFF. The DNA for the CDR3 is TGTGCCTGGAAGCGGGACAGTGGCTACAATGAGCAGTTCTTC.

This clonotype was observed at least ten times. V is TRBV6-1 and J is TRBJ1-1; 12 bases fit TRBD1. The germline V gene has CDR1 MNHNS and CDR2 SASEGT. This CDR3 contains 16 residues. V shed 5 bases and J 5 bases; nucleotides not matched to a gene: 9. The CDR3 reads CASSLGQGAAETEAFF. The CDR3 region has the DNA TGTGCCAGCAGTTTGGGACAGGGGGCTGCAGAAACTGAAGCTTTCTTT.

This clonotype turned up a few times. J is TRBJ1-5 and V is TRBV20-1; D call uncertain. The V end was cut by 7 bases, the J end by 1 base, with 8 bases between. Germline V CDR1 and CDR2: DFQATT, SNEGSKA (reference sequence). The CDR3 runs to 12 residues. The CDR3 DNA follows: TGCAGTGTTCGAGAAAGCAATCAGCCCCAGCATTTT. Protein product: CSVRESNQPQHF.

This clonotype was seen repeatedly, ten times or more. The rearrangement joins TRBV27 to TRBJ1-1; D possibly corresponds to TRBD1 (6 bases). The CDR3 covers 13 residues. Between the trimmed V and J ends, which lost 6 bases and 1 base, there was a span of 9 bases. The germline V gene has CDR1 MNHEY and CDR2 SMNVEV (reference sequence). The CDR3 reads CASRDSANTEAFF. CDR3 DNA: TGTGCCAGCAGGGACAGTGCGAACACTGAAGCTTTCTTT.

With respect to this clonotype: One base away lies a much larger clone, so this may be a sequencing read error. The chain couples TRBV7-9 to TRBJ2-1; 11 nucleotides align to TRBD2. With V trimmed by 8 bases and J by 7 bases, 10 bases remained unmatched. The CDR3 extends over 15 amino acids. The V gene's germline CDR1 is SEHNR and CDR2 FQNEAQ (reference sequence). The CDR3 sequence is CASVYSGRVANEQFF. The CDR3 DNA reads as TGTGCCAGCGTATATAGCGGGAGGGTGGCTAATGAGCAGTTCTTC.

A few counts support this clonotype. The CDR3 sequence is CASSIGGGQPQHF. The CDR3 DNA is TGTGCCAGTAGTATCGGCGGGGGTCAGCCCCAGCATTTT. The chain employs TRBV19 and TRBJ1-5; D possibly corresponds to TRBD1 (5 bases). The ends were cut back, 3 bases at V and 6 bases at J, with 9 bases in the middle. CDR1 and CDR2 from the germline V gene are LNHDA and SQIVND (reference sequence). This CDR3 has 13 residues.

This clonotype was detected only a few times. This rearrangement joins TRBV19 to TRBJ1-4, with 9 bases lining up with TRBD1. The CDR3 loop spans 15 amino acids. Germline V gene lookup returns CDR1 LNHDA and CDR2 SQIVND (reference sequence). J was trimmed by 4 bases and V by 6 bases; bases with no gene match: 6. Here the CDR3 reads CASRLGQGINEKLFF. The CDR3 nucleotides are TGTGCCAGTAGACTGGGACAGGGTATTAATGAAAAACTGTTTTTT.

The sample holds a few counts of this clonotype. J is TRBJ2-5 and V is TRBV25-1, with TRBD2 matching over 7 bases. The V gene end was trimmed by 7 bases and the J gene end by 7 bases; junction bases not matched to a gene: 12. Germline CDR1 MGHDK, CDR2 SYGVNS. The CDR3 is 14 amino acids. The DNA of the CDR3 is TGTGCCAGCACGGGGAGGGGCCAGTCGCTGACCCAGTACTTC. The encoded protein is CASTGRGQSLTQYF.

Only a few counts were recorded for this clonotype. The chain joins TRBV29-1 to TRBJ2-1, with D perhaps given as TRBD1 or TRBD2 (5 bases each). CDR1 and CDR2 from the germline V gene are SQVTM and ANQGSEA. This CDR3 is 16 amino acids long. V lost 1 base to trimming and J lost 0 bases, with 13 bases between them. The CDR3 reads CSVEGGGVSSYNEQFF. The CDR3, as DNA: TGCAGCGTTGAAGGTGGGGGAGTGAGCTCCTACAATGAGCAGTTCTTC.

This clonotype was seen many times. The V call is TRBV28, the J call TRBJ2-1; TRBD1 aligns across 10 bases. CDR3 size: 17 residues. V lost 2 bases and J lost 6; bases outside the gene matches: 10. CDR1 and CDR2 from the germline V gene are MDHEN and SYDVKM. Here the CDR3 DNA reads TGTGCCAGCAGTTTAATTCGGACAGGGGGTTTACTCAATGAGCAGTTCTTC. It is translated as CASSLIRTGGLLNEQFF.

V gene TRBV5-4 combines with J gene TRBJ2-3, with 13 bases matching TRBD2. Germline assignment: CDR1 SGHNT and CDR2 YYREEE (reference sequence). V gave up 5 bases and J gave up 7 bases; unmatched junction bases: 7. This CDR3 has 15 amino acids. The CDR3: CASRGGTSGAYTQYF. The CDR3 bases are TGTGCCAGCAGGGGCGGGACTAGCGGGGCCTATACGCAGTATTTT.